Below, one T cell receptor (beta chain) is given with its context. This specimen belongs to a study of blood T cell repertoires in COVID-19. Study details: The United States, Italy and Spain provided the acute and convalescent COVID-19 samples.

Germline V gene sequence: CDR1 MGHRA, CDR2 YSYEKL. CDR3 length equals 15 residues. The V end was cut by 4 bases, the J end by 3 bases, with 16 bases between. Profiling relied on immunoSEQ multiplex PCR, and the TCRdb table lists in-frame clones only, not all of them. The top ten clones hold just under 9.5% of a sample with 260,000 or so clones, roughly 86% of them seen once. The chain uses TRBV4-1 and TRBJ2-7, with D tentatively TRBD2 (6 bases). Sequenced: peripheral blood. The clonotype comes from a man between 18 and 29 years old with active or convalescent COVID-19. The CDR3 region is CASSPSRDSIYEQYF. Here the CDR3 DNA reads TGCGCCAGCAGCCCTTCCCGGGACTCAATCTACGAGCAGTACTTC.